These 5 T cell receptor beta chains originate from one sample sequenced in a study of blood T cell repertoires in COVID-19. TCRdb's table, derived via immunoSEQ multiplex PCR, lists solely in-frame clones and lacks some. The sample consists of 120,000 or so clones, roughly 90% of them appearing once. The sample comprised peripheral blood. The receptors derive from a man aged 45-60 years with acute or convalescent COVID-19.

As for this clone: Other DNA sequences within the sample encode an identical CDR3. The CDR3 DNA reads as TGTGCCAGCAGCTTGGGTCTAGCGGGAGTGAGTGAGCAGTTCTTC. Its protein is CASSLGLAGVSEQFF. This rearrangement joins TRBV5-8 to TRBJ2-1; 10 bases line up with TRBD2. After removal of 0 bases from V and 9 bases from J, the junction contained 6 bases not matched to a gene. The CDR3 consists of 15 residues. Germline assignment: CDR1 SGHTS and CDR2 YDEGEE. The full variable domain, with the rest looked up from reference TRBV5-8 and TRBJ2-1, is EAGVTQSPTHLIKTRGQQATLRCSPISGHTSVYWYQQALGLGLQFLLWYDEGEERNRGNFPPRFSGRQFPNYSSELNVNALELEDSALYLCASSLGLAGVSEQFFGPGTRLTVL.

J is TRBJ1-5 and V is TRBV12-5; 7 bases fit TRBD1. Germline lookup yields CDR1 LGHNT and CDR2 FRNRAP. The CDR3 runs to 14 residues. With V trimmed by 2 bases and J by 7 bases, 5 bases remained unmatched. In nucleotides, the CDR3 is TGTGCTAGTGGTTTGCCTACAGGGGACCAGCCCCAGCATTTT. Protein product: CASGLPTGDQPQHF.

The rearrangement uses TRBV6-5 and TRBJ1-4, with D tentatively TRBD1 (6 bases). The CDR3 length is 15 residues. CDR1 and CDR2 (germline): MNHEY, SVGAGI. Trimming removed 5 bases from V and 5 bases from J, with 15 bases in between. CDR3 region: CASSPRGLGNEKLFF. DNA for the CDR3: TGTGCCAGCAGTCCCAGGGGACTAGGGAATGAAAAACTGTTTTTT.

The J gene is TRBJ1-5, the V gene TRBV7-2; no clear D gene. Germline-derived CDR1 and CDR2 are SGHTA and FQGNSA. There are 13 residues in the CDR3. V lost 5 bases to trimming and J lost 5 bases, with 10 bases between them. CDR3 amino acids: CASSPSRDQPQHF. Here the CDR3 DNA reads TGTGCCAGCAGCCCCTCCCGCGATCAGCCCCAGCATTTT.

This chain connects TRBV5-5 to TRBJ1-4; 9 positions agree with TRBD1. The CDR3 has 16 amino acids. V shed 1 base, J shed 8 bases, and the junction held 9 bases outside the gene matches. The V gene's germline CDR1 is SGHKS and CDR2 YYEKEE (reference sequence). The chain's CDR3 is CASSLIGTGRLEKLFF. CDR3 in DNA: TGTGCCAGCAGCTTGATTGGGACAGGGCGTTTAGAAAAACTGTTTTTT.